What follows are 32 T cell receptor beta chains derived from one specimen sequenced in a study of blood T cell repertoires in COVID-19. Repertoires were generated with immunoSEQ multiplex PCR, while TCRdb's copy carries only in-frame clones and drops some. There are about 260,000 clones in the sample; just under 90% occur only once, and over 4% lies in the top ten. Sample: PBMCs or T cells enriched from blood (not recorded which). The receptors were gathered from a woman in her 30s with acute COVID-19.

The chain employs TRBV19 and TRBJ1-4; no clear D. Germline CDR1 reads LNHDA; CDR2 reads SQIVND (reference sequence). V was clipped by 5 bases and J by 4 bases, with 14 bases between them. The CDR3 consists of 15 residues. The CDR3: CASSANSEGNEKLFF. The CDR3 DNA is TGTGCCAGTAGTGCCAACAGCGAGGGTAATGAAAAACTGTTTTTT.

This chain connects TRBV2 to TRBJ1-1, with D perhaps TRBD1 (5 bases). CDR1 is SNHLY and CDR2 is FYNNEI in the germline V gene. V lost 4 bases and J 5 bases, leaving 17 bases between the germline ends. CDR3 size: 15 residues. The CDR3 sequence: CASSVSPGKGTEAFF. CDR3 DNA sequence: TGTGCCAGCAGTGTATCCCCAGGGAAGGGAACTGAAGCTTTCTTT. The whole variable domain, filled in from reference TRBV2 and TRBJ1-1, reads EPEVTQTPSHQVTQMGQEVILRCVPISNHLYFYWYRQILGQKVEFLVSFYNNEISEKSEIFDDQFSVERPDGSNFTLKIRSTKLEDSAMYFCASSVSPGKGTEAFFGQGTRLTVV.

V and J are TRBV4-1 and TRBJ2-2; TRBD1 aligns across 7 bases. This CDR3 has 15 amino acids. The germline CDR1 and CDR2 sequences are MGHRA and YSYEKL. V lost 6 bases and J lost 0; bases outside the gene matches: 4. The CDR3 DNA follows: TGCGCCAGCAGTCTGGGACAGACGAACACCGGGGAGCTGTTTTTT. Translating it yields CASSLGQTNTGELFF.

The gene calls are TRBV5-6 and TRBJ2-3; 13 bases are a match to TRBD2. The V segment lost 3 bases and the J segment 5 bases; nucleotides outside the gene matches: 9. The CDR3 loop spans 17 amino acids. Germline V gene lookup returns CDR1 SGHDT and CDR2 YYEEEE. The DNA for the CDR3 is TGTGCCAGCAGCTCCTGGACTAGCGGGGGCTATGAAGATACGCAGTATTTT. As protein: CASSSWTSGGYEDTQYF.

This chain joins TRBV30 and TRBJ1-1, with D perhaps TRBD1 (5 bases). The germline V gene encodes CDR1 GTSNPN and CDR2 SVGIG (reference sequence). This CDR3 spans 14 amino acids. V shed 4 bases and J shed 3 bases, with 15 bases lying between them. The CDR3 loop is CAWNSGQLDTEAFF. CDR3 nucleotide sequence: TGTGCCTGGAACTCAGGGCAGCTTGACACTGAAGCTTTCTTT.

V gene TRBV7-2 combines with J gene TRBJ2-7; 9 nucleotides align to TRBD2. With V trimmed by 10 bases and J by 1 base, 5 bases remained unmatched. CDR3 length: 13 amino acids. The germline CDR1 and CDR2 sequences are SGHTA and FQGNSA. The CDR3 DNA follows: TGTGCCACCCGGACTAGCGCTTCCTACGAGCAGTACTTC. Amino acid sequence: CATRTSASYEQYF. Drawing the rest from reference TRBV7-2 and TRBJ2-7, the complete variable domain is GAGVSQSPSNKVTEKGKDVELRCDPISGHTALYWYRQSLGQGLEFLIYFQGNSAPDKSGLPSDRFSAERTGGSVSTLTIQRTQQEDSAVYLCATRTSASYEQYFGPGTRLTVT.

The chain joins TRBV24-1 to TRBJ2-5, with 11 bases that match TRBD1. The CDR3 covers 14 residues. With 5 bases clipped from V and 5 bases from J, the junction kept 3 bases outside the gene matches. In germline, CDR1 is KGHDR, CDR2 SFDVKD. The CDR3, as DNA: TGTGCCACCAGTGGGACAGGGGGCGAGGAGACCCAGTACTTC. This codes for CATSGTGGEETQYF.

V gene TRBV18 combines with J gene TRBJ1-1; D might be TRBD1 (6 bases). The CDR3 contains 17 residues. From germline, CDR1 is KGHSH and CDR2 LQKENI. V lost 4 bases to trimming and J lost 5 bases, with 23 bases between them. The CDR3 loop reads CASSLPGHPARGTEAFF. The CDR3, as DNA: TGTGCCAGCTCACTCCCGGGACACCCAGCCCGAGGGACTGAAGCTTTCTTT.

The gene calls are TRBV11-1 and TRBJ1-6; D not resolved. The CDR3 totals 14 residues. Trimming stripped 2 bases from V and 3 bases from J, with 5 bases between. Germline V lookup: CDR1 SGHAT, CDR2 FQDESV (reference sequence). The CDR3, as DNA: TGTGCCAGCAGCTTACCCGGCTATAATTCACCCCTCCACTTT. Amino acid sequence: CASSLPGYNSPLHF. Together with reference TRBV11-1 and TRBJ1-6, the CDR3 gives the full variable domain: EAEVAQSPRYKITEKSQAVAFWCDPISGHATLYWYRQILGQGPELLVQFQDESVVDDSQLPKDRFSAERLKGVDSTLKIQPAELGDSAMYLCASSLPGYNSPLHFGNGTRLTVT.

This chain connects TRBV28 to TRBJ2-1, with D uncertain. V lost 4 bases, J lost 8 bases, and 18 bases lay in between. This CDR3 region has 15 residues. The germline CDR1 and CDR2 sequences are MDHEN and SYDVKM. CDR3 sequence: CASSSPTPPLYEQFF. DNA for the CDR3: TGTGCCAGCAGTTCCCCAACACCCCCGCTCTATGAGCAGTTCTTC.

The rearrangement joins TRBV28 to TRBJ2-3, with 8 bases lining up with TRBD2. This CDR3 contains 13 residues. V lost 8 bases to trimming and J lost 4 bases; unmatched junction nucleotides: 5. Germline assignment: CDR1 MDHEN and CDR2 SYDVKM. CDR3 DNA sequence: TGTGCCAGCTGCCCGGGAGGGCCAGATACGCAGTATTTT. It is translated as CASCPGGPDTQYF.

The chain has TRBV3-1 (or the pseudogene TRBV3-2) and TRBJ2-6, with a tentative D call TRBD1 (6 bases). The CDR3 loop spans 15 amino acids. V was cut by 6 bases and J by 2 bases, with 11 bases left in between. CDR1 is LGHDT, CDR2 YNNKEL, per germline (reference sequence). CDR3 in DNA: TGTGCCAGCAGTTCCACAGGGACTGGGGCCAACGTCCTGACTTTC. Residues: CASSSTGTGANVLTF.

The chain employs TRBV2 and TRBJ2-6; the D is unclear. From germline, CDR1 is SNHLY and CDR2 FYNNEI. The length of the CDR3 is 14 residues. V was pared by 8 bases and J by 1 base, with 9 bases between. In nucleotides, the CDR3 is TGTGCCAGCTCGTTGACTTCTGGGGCCAACGTCCTGACTTTC. This encodes CASSLTSGANVLTF.

This chain links TRBV7-9 with TRBJ2-1; TRBD2 might be the D (6 bases). Germline loops: CDR1 SEHNR, CDR2 FQNEAQ (reference sequence). CDR3 length equals 15 residues. V lost 0 bases to trimming and J lost 3 bases, with 9 bases between them. In DNA form, the CDR3 reads TGTGCCAGCAGCTTAGCTAGCGGAAACTACAATGAGCAGTTCTTC. Residues: CASSLASGNYNEQFF. The variable domain in full, with the rest retrieved from reference TRBV7-9 and TRBJ2-1, is DTGVSQNPRHKITKRGQNVTFRCDPISEHNRLYWYRQTLGQGPEFLTYFQNEAQLEKSRLLSDRFSAERPKGSFSTLEIQRTEQGDSAMYLCASSLASGNYNEQFFGPGTRLTVL.

The rearrangement links TRBV24-1 to TRBJ2-7, with D perhaps TRBD1 (6 bases). The CDR3 has 11 amino acids. V lost 9 bases to trimming and J lost 4 bases, with 9 bases between them. Germline-derived CDR1 and CDR2 are KGHDR and SFDVKD. The CDR3 DNA reads TGTGCCACCGGCAGGGGTTACGAGCAGTACTTC. Its translation: CATGRGYEQYF.

V usage is TRBV6-2 or TRBV6-3 and J usage is TRBJ2-2; 10 bases match TRBD2. V gave up 4 bases and J gave up 0 bases; unmatched junction bases: 2. The length of the CDR3 is 16 residues. Germline-derived CDR1 and CDR2 are MNHEY and SVGEGT. The CDR3 region is CASSSAGGTNTGELFF. CDR3 in DNA: TGTGCCAGCAGTTCAGCGGGAGGGACGAACACCGGGGAGCTGTTTTTT.

This sequence joins TRBV19 and TRBJ1-5; 11 bases are shared with TRBD1. The CDR3 has 16 residues. CDR1 and CDR2 (germline): LNHDA, SQIVND (reference sequence). The J segment lost 3 bases and the V segment lost 5 bases, leaving 6 bases of the junction unmatched. The CDR3 protein is CASSPRGQGANQPQHF. The CDR3 coding sequence is TGTGCCAGTAGTCCGCGAGGACAGGGGGCCAATCAGCCCCAGCATTTT.

The chain combines TRBV14 with TRBJ2-1; no clear D. The germline V and J ends were trimmed by 0 bases and 6 bases, with 12 bases remaining between them. Germline V gene sequence: CDR1 SGHDN, CDR2 FVKESK. The CDR3 is 15 amino acids. CDR3 sequence: CASSQEAGFANEQFF. CDR3 bases: TGTGCCAGCAGCCAAGAGGCAGGTTTTGCCAATGAGCAGTTCTTC.

This rearrangement joins TRBV11-2 to TRBJ2-7; 7 bases are a match to TRBD2. Trimming cost V 1 base and J 7 bases; bases outside gene matches: 7. Germline assignment: CDR1 SGHAT and CDR2 FQNNGV. The CDR3 totals 14 residues. The CDR3 DNA sequence: TGTGCCAGCAGCTTAGGGGGACTACCTAGGGAGCAGTACTTC. Residues: CASSLGGLPREQYF.

The chain has TRBV7-9 and TRBJ2-5, with 7 bases identical to TRBD2. Losses at the gene ends were 2 bases for V and 4 bases for J; bases not matched to a gene: 7. The germline gives CDR1 SEHNR, CDR2 FQNEAQ (reference sequence). The CDR3 is made up of 15 amino acids. The CDR3 is CASSLFEGEGETQYF. The CDR3, as DNA: TGTGCCAGCAGCTTATTTGAAGGGGAGGGAGAGACCCAGTACTTC.

The chain uses TRBV4-3 and TRBJ2-1; weak D call: TRBD2 (5 bases). The V and J ends lost 0 bases and 14 bases respectively, with 14 bases between them. Germline CDR1 reads LGHNA; CDR2 reads YSLEER. The CDR3 consists of 13 residues. CDR3 region: CASSQDRPGSKFF. In DNA, the CDR3 is TGCGCCAGCAGCCAAGATCGTCCGGGGTCTAAGTTCTTC.

The genes are TRBV7-2 and TRBJ2-1; 11 nucleotides match TRBD2. CDR1 SGHTA and CDR2 FQGNSA come from the germline V gene. V shed 4 bases and J 4 bases; nucleotides not matched to a gene: 6. The CDR3 runs 16 residues. CDR3 in DNA: TGTGCCAGCAGCTCAATCGGGACTAGCGGATACAATGAGCAGTTCTTC. This codes for CASSSIGTSGYNEQFF. Looking up the rest from reference TRBV7-2 and TRBJ2-1 gives the full variable domain: GAGVSQSPSNKVTEKGKDVELRCDPISGHTALYWYRQSLGQGLEFLIYFQGNSAPDKSGLPSDRFSAERTGGSVSTLTIQRTQQEDSAVYLCASSSIGTSGYNEQFFGPGTRLTVL.

The rearrangement links TRBV5-4 to TRBJ2-1, with 13 bases lining up with TRBD2. In germline, CDR1 is SGHNT, CDR2 YYREEE (reference sequence). The ends lost 4 bases at V and 10 bases at J; junction bases unmatched: 20. The CDR3 runs to 19 residues. The CDR3 loop reads CASSTSMSEGLAGLGEQFF. CDR3 DNA: TGTGCCAGCAGCACTTCAATGTCCGAGGGACTAGCGGGACTAGGCGAGCAGTTCTTC.

In its sample, this clone was seen once. This chain connects TRBV2 to TRBJ2-7; 8 bases are a match to TRBD1. Germline CDR1 is SNHLY and CDR2 is FYNNEI. This CDR3 is built from 15 residues. Losses at the gene ends were 5 bases for V and 2 bases for J; bases not matched to a gene: 8. CDR3 nucleotide sequence: TGTGCCAGCAGTCCAGGGGGCCACTCGGCCTACGAGCAGTACTTC. It encodes CASSPGGHSAYEQYF.

The chain has TRBV28 and TRBJ2-7; tentative D call: TRBD1 (5 bases). The CDR3 runs to 15 residues. Germline V gene lookup returns CDR1 MDHEN and CDR2 SYDVKM. Between the trimmed V and J ends, which lost 2 bases and 5 bases, there was a span of 16 bases. The CDR3 DNA reads TGTGCCAGCAGTTTAAGGGGTAAGGTCGGCGACGAGCAGTACTTC. Protein product: CASSLRGKVGDEQYF.

J is TRBJ2-5 and V is TRBV19, with 10 bases that match TRBD1. The ends lost 4 bases at V and 3 bases at J; junction bases unmatched: 5. Germline V gives CDR1 LNHDA, CDR2 SQIVND (reference sequence). The CDR3 totals 15 residues. The CDR3 here is CASSNRDRGEETQYF. The CDR3 DNA reads as TGTGCCAGTAGTAACCGGGACAGGGGAGAAGAGACCCAGTACTTC.

The chain employs TRBV5-1 and TRBJ1-1; D not certain. Germline V gives CDR1 SGHRS, CDR2 YFSETQ. The CDR3 length is 13 residues. Trimming removed 4 bases from V and 4 bases from J, with 11 bases in between. The CDR3 DNA reads TGCGCCAGCAGCCCGCGTCCAGGCACTGAAGCTTTCTTT. This codes for CASSPRPGTEAFF.

The rearrangement joins TRBV5-5 to TRBJ2-5, with 8 bases fitting TRBD2. Trimming took 5 bases from V and 5 from J; bases not matched to a gene: 8. The germline CDR1 and CDR2 sequences are SGHKS and YYEKEE (reference sequence). This CDR3 is built from 14 residues. The CDR3, as DNA: TGTGCCAGCAGAACTCTAGCGGGCCGGGAGACCCAGTACTTC. This sequence encodes CASRTLAGRETQYF.

The V gene is TRBV6-4, the J gene TRBJ2-3, with 8 bases fitting TRBD1. V shed 2 bases, J shed 6 bases, and the junction held 7 bases outside the gene matches. There are 15 residues in the CDR3. CDR1 is MRHNA and CDR2 is SNTAGT in the germline V gene. DNA for the CDR3: TGTGCCAGCAGTGACGGCCAGGGGGCTGTGGATACGCAGTATTTT. It codes for CASSDGQGAVDTQYF.

This chain connects TRBV27 to TRBJ2-1; TRBD1 aligns across 7 bases. The CDR3 length is 13 residues. V trimming: 10 bases; J trimming: 7 bases; junction bases outside the gene matches: 10. Germline V gives CDR1 MNHEY, CDR2 SMNVEV (reference sequence). CDR3 in DNA: TGTGCCACCCGACAGGGCTTTTTTAATGAGCAGTTCTTC. This translates into CATRQGFFNEQFF.

V usage is TRBV5-8 and J usage is TRBJ1-3; D gene uncertain. V dropped 1 base and J dropped 3 bases, with 14 bases sitting between them. This CDR3 spans 16 amino acids. Germline CDR1 SGHTS, CDR2 YDEGEE. The CDR3 loop is CASSLLFESFGNTIYF. The CDR3, as DNA: TGTGCCAGCAGCTTGTTATTCGAGAGTTTTGGAAACACCATATATTTT.

This clone showed up just once. The chain carries TRBV14 and TRBJ2-3, with D tentatively TRBD2 (5 bases). The germline V and J ends were trimmed by 1 base and 4 bases, with 21 bases remaining between them. Germline CDR1 is SGHDN and CDR2 is FVKESK. There are 18 residues in the CDR3. The CDR3 bases are TGTGCCAGCAGCCAAGGGCTCACGCGGGTACGAGGCGCAGATACGCAGTATTTT. This gives the protein CASSQGLTRVRGADTQYF.